These T cell receptor beta chains were read from a single sample in a study of early T cells in non-severe SARS-CoV-2 infection. Using its own MiXCR run on the 5' RACE reads, TCRdb lists one record per CDR3 protein. The data contain some 64,000 distinct CDR3 sequences, around 19% of them singletons. The material was whole blood, obtained at baseline. The source of these receptors is an adult who was a healthcare worker with PCR-confirmed SARS-CoV-2 infection or an uninfected control (not recorded which). Each CDR3 is given with its conserved first and last residue. Fields, in order: CDR3 DNA, CDR3 protein, D gene, J gene, clone size, V gene. D genes are given only for firm matches. Rows may omit the clone size; those that give it use once, few, many or a size class.

TGCAGTGCTAGAGATTTTAGCCGCTCAGGCACAGATACGCAGTATTTT | CSARDFSRSGTDTQYF | - | TRBJ2-3 | few | TRBV20-1
TGTGCCAGCAGCTTTCGTGGGGGGACGTACACTGAAGCTTTCTTT | CASSFRGGTYTEAFF | - | TRBJ1-1 | few | TRBV5-4
TGTGCCAGCAGTTACTCTGCGGCGGGAATAAACTACAATGAGCAGTTCTTC | CASSYSAAGINYNEQFF | - | TRBJ2-1 | - | TRBV6-2/TRBV6-3
TGTGCCAGCAGTGGGGAACAGGGGGAAACTAACTATGGCTACACCTTC | CASSGEQGETNYGYTF | TRBD1 | TRBJ1-2 | few | TRBV25-1
TGTGCCAGCAACCCGGGAATGGGGACCTCCGAGCAGTACTTC | CASNPGMGTSEQYF | - | TRBJ2-7 | many | TRBV12-3/TRBV12-4
TGTGCCAGCAGCCTACTGCCCGGAATTCACACCGGGGAGCTGTTTTTT | CASSLLPGIHTGELFF | - | TRBJ2-2 | - | TRBV12-3/TRBV12-4
TGTGCTAGTGGTTTGACCAGGGGTTTGGGGGCCGGGGAGCTGTTTTTT | CASGLTRGLGAGELFF | - | TRBJ2-2 | - | TRBV12-5
TGCAGTGCTAGAGAGCTCCTAGCGGGGCGAACCGATGAGCAGTTCTTC | CSARELLAGRTDEQFF | TRBD2 | TRBJ2-1 | many | TRBV20-1
TGCAGTGCTAGGAGGGGCTTCGGGACTAGCGGGGGAGCAATGCAAGAGACCCAGTACTTC | CSARRGFGTSGGAMQETQYF | TRBD2 | TRBJ2-5 | few | TRBV20-1
TGCAGTGCTCTGGTAGCGGGGTACAATGAGCAGTTCTTC | CSALVAGYNEQFF | TRBD2 | TRBJ2-1 | few | TRBV20-1
TGTGCCAGCAGTTCCAACGGCCGTGAAGCTTTCTTT | CASSSNGREAFF | - | TRBJ1-1 | few | TRBV12-3/TRBV12-4
TGTGCCAGCAGTGCCCTGGGACGGATTGAAGCTTTCTTT | CASSALGRIEAFF | - | TRBJ1-1 | many | TRBV25-1
TGCAGTGCCCAGGTTGGACAGGGAAGCAATCAGCCCCAGCATTTT | CSAQVGQGSNQPQHF | TRBD1 | TRBJ1-5 | few | TRBV20-1
TGTGCCAGACCCCCTGAGACCCAGTACTTC | CARPPETQYF | - | TRBJ2-5 | - | TRBV6-1
TGTGCCAGCAGTTTCGTAGACAGGGGGGTTACGCAGTATTTT | CASSFVDRGVTQYF | TRBD1 | TRBJ2-3 | - | TRBV28
TGTGCCAGCAGCGTCGGGGGTTGGCGGAAGAACACCGGGGAGCTGTTTTTT | CASSVGGWRKNTGELFF | - | TRBJ2-2 | - | TRBV7-2
TGTGCCAGCAGCCCAGGGACTAGCGGGAGTACCGACCCTTGGACTGAGCAGTTCTTC | CASSPGTSGSTDPWTEQFF | TRBD2 | TRBJ2-1 | - | TRBV7-2
TGTGCCAGCCAGACAGGGAATCAGGCCAATCAGCCCCAGCATTTT | CASQTGNQANQPQHF | TRBD1 | TRBJ1-5 | - | TRBV2
TGTGCCTGGAGCAAACAGGGGTACATTCAGTACTTC | CAWSKQGYIQYF | TRBD1 | TRBJ2-4 | many | TRBV30
TGCGCCAGCAGCTTGGCGGACCCTTGGACTGAAGCTTTCTTT | CASSLADPWTEAFF | - | TRBJ1-1 | - | TRBV5-1
TGTGCCAGCAGTGAGGCAGGGGGGTTCACAGATACGCAGTATTTT | CASSEAGGFTDTQYF | - | TRBJ2-3 | - | TRBV25-1
TGTGCCAGCAGCTTGTCTTACGGGGCTGGGGAAAAACTGTTTTTT | CASSLSYGAGEKLFF | - | TRBJ1-4 | - | TRBV5-5
TGTGCCAGCAGGTCTACAGGGTCTGGAAACACCATATATTTT | CASRSTGSGNTIYF | - | TRBJ1-3 | - | TRBV12-3/TRBV12-4
TGTGCCAGCAGTGAAGAGGGGGGAGGGAGGAACACTGAAGCTTTCTTT | CASSEEGGGRNTEAFF | - | TRBJ1-1 | - | TRBV2
TGTGCCAGCAGTTCGACCGACAGGGGCTCTGGAAACACCATATATTTT | CASSSTDRGSGNTIYF | TRBD1 | TRBJ1-3 | - | TRBV12-3/TRBV12-4
TGTGCCAGCAGCCCCAGCGGGAGGGCCGGAGAGACCCAGTACTTC | CASSPSGRAGETQYF | TRBD2 | TRBJ2-5 | - | TRBV7-2
TGCAGTGGAGTGGGAGAAGAGACCCAGTACTTC | CSGVGEETQYF | - | TRBJ2-5 | - | TRBV20-1
TGTGCCCAGGCGATTCCGGGAGCTAGCACAGATACGCAGTATTTT | CAQAIPGASTDTQYF | - | TRBJ2-3 | - | TRBV2
TGTGCCAGCAGTTATAACGGTCCCTACGAGCAGTACTTC | CASSYNGPYEQYF | - | TRBJ2-7 | - | TRBV6-5
TGTGCCAGCAGTGAATCTCTCCCGCAGGCCCAGAGCTACGAGCAGTACTTC | CASSESLPQAQSYEQYF | - | TRBJ2-7 | - | TRBV6-1
TGTGCCAGCAGCTTTGGTAGCGCGGAGCAGTACTTC | CASSFGSAEQYF | - | TRBJ2-7 | few | TRBV7-6
TGTGCCAGCACCCCCAGTGCGGGTGGCTACACCTTC | CASTPSAGGYTF | - | TRBJ1-2 | - | TRBV12-3/TRBV12-4
TGCGCCAGCAGCTTGGGACAGAGGGCCGGGGAGCTGTTTTTT | CASSLGQRAGELFF | - | TRBJ2-2 | few | TRBV5-1
TGTGCCAGCAGCAAAGAGCTGGGGGCAGGCCGACGGAAAAAACTGTTTTTT | CASSKELGAGRRKKLFF | - | TRBJ1-4 | - | TRBV21-1
TGTGCCAGCAGCTTAGGACTATATGAGACCCAGTACTTC | CASSLGLYETQYF | - | TRBJ2-5 | - | TRBV7-2
TGCGCCAGCAGCCAAGCAGACAGGGTTGACCAGCCCCAGCATTTT | CASSQADRVDQPQHF | TRBD1 | TRBJ1-5 | - | TRBV4-1
TGTGCCAGCAGCCGAACAGGAGCGAGCACCGGGGAGCTGTTTTTT | CASSRTGASTGELFF | - | TRBJ2-2 | - | TRBV7-2
TGTGCCAGCAGCTTGTGGGGGGCCGGGTTCTTC | CASSLWGAGFF | - | TRBJ2-1 | many | TRBV7-9
TGTGCCAGCAGCCAAGATCCGGCAGGCCACACTGAAGCTTTCTTT | CASSQDPAGHTEAFF | - | TRBJ1-1 | - | TRBV14
TGTGCCACCAGTGATTCCAACGGAGTCTCCTACAATGAGCAGTTCTTC | CATSDSNGVSYNEQFF | - | TRBJ2-1 | - | TRBV24-1